Below are 19 T cell receptor beta chains sequenced from a single sample in a study of T cells in Graves' hyperthyroidism and ophthalmopathy. Amplified TCR beta CDR3 regions derived from RNA transcripts. A first-round RT-PCR of the TCR CDR3 used the HTBI primer set. TCRdb called the multiplex PCR reads again in MiXCR, with one record for every CDR3 protein. The data show about 400,000 distinct CDR3 sequences, 20% to 25% seen once. Sequencing was carried out using blood. Source of these receptors: a man aged 45-65 years with Graves' hyperthyroidism.

This chain joins TRBV11-1 and TRBJ2-3; 9 nucleotides agree with TRBD2. Germline V gene lookup returns CDR1 SGHAT and CDR2 FQDESV (reference sequence). The CDR3 covers 14 residues. The V and J ends lost 1 base and 6 bases, in that order; junction bases with no gene match: 2. The CDR3 coding sequence is TGTGCCAGCAGCTTAGGGACTAGCGAGGATACGCAGTATTTT. It yields the protein CASSLGTSEDTQYF.

The chain links TRBV5-6 to TRBJ1-2; 7 positions match TRBD1. The CDR3 extends over 14 amino acids. Germline assignment: CDR1 SGHDT and CDR2 YYEEEE. Germline trimming cut 4 bases from V and 3 bases from J; bases unmatched to any gene: 6. CDR3 nucleotide sequence: TGTGCCAGCAGCCGCCTTGACAGGGACTATGGCTACACCTTC. It is translated as CASSRLDRDYGYTF.

This clonotype was detected only a few times. This chain uses TRBV27 with TRBJ2-1, with 10 bases that match TRBD2. The CDR3 loop spans 15 amino acids. Germline trimming cut 3 bases from V and 6 bases from J; bases unmatched to any gene: 5. Germline CDR1 and CDR2: MNHEY and SMNVEV (reference sequence). The CDR3 reads CASSFEREGPNEQFF. Here the CDR3 DNA reads TGTGCCAGCAGTTTTGAGCGGGAGGGCCCCAATGAGCAGTTCTTC.

The chain joins TRBV12-3 or TRBV12-4 to TRBJ2-1, with 10 bases aligning to TRBD1. This CDR3 spans 15 amino acids. J was trimmed by 7 bases and V by 6 bases; bases with no gene match: 9. CDR3 in DNA: TGTGCCAGCAGCTCTCTTGGACAGGGGGGGAATGAGCAGTTCTTC. As protein: CASSSLGQGGNEQFF.

The V and J genes are TRBV12-3 or TRBV12-4 and TRBJ2-3; perhaps TRBD1 as D (6 bases). CDR3 size: 14 residues. V was trimmed by 4 bases and J by 4 bases, leaving 12 bases between them. CDR3: CASSSGQIADTQYF. The CDR3 bases are TGTGCCAGCAGTTCTGGACAGATAGCAGATACGCAGTATTTT.

The sample holds a few counts of this clonotype. The rearrangement links TRBV7-3 to TRBJ2-3; 7 bases map to TRBD1. Looked up from germline, CDR1 is SGHTA and CDR2 is FQGTGA. The CDR3 length is 15 residues. Trimming cost V 5 bases and J 5 bases; bases outside gene matches: 10. CDR3 residues: CASSPRGQGQDTQYF. The CDR3 nucleotides read TGTGCCAGCAGCCCGAGGGGGCAGGGGCAAGATACGCAGTATTTT.

This clonotype was picked up a small number of times. The genes are TRBV6-1 and TRBJ2-7; D unclear. Germline V lookup: CDR1 MNHNS, CDR2 SASEGT. Trimming removed 5 bases at V and 0 bases at J, with 14 bases between. This CDR3 has 15 residues. CDR3 loop: CASSPRSTSSYEQYF. CDR3 nucleotides: TGTGCCAGCAGTCCCAGGTCCACGTCCTCCTACGAGCAGTACTTC.

This chain connects TRBV4-1 to TRBJ1-1; D is ambiguous. The V and J ends lost 0 bases and 5 bases respectively, with 7 bases between them. The germline V gene encodes CDR1 MGHRA and CDR2 YSYEKL. This CDR3 spans 13 amino acids. The CDR3 loop is CASSQDRLTEAFF. The CDR3 DNA is TGCGCCAGCAGCCAAGATCGTTTGACTGAAGCTTTCTTT.

The chain has TRBV5-1 and TRBJ2-7; the D gene is possibly TRBD2 (6 bases). The CDR3 loop spans 14 amino acids. Trimming took off 4 bases at V and 0 bases at J, with 11 bases between the two ends. Per germline, CDR1 SGHRS and CDR2 YFSETQ. Here the CDR3 DNA reads TGCGCCAGCAGCCGGGACTTCAGCTCCTACGAGCAGTACTTC. Protein: CASSRDFSSYEQYF.

The chain is built from TRBV7-9 and TRBJ2-2; D ambiguous. Trimming cost V 2 bases and J 7 bases, with 5 bases left between them. The germline V gene encodes CDR1 SEHNR and CDR2 FQNEAQ (reference sequence). This CDR3 is built from 12 residues. This chain's CDR3 is CASSLTSGELFF. DNA of the CDR3: TGTGCCAGCAGCTTAACCAGCGGGGAGCTGTTTTTT.

This clonotype was observed a handful of times. This CDR3 is CASSSSANTGELFF. The CDR3 nucleotides are TGTGCCAGCAGTTCGTCAGCGAACACCGGGGAGCTGTTTTTT. The chain joins TRBV6-2 or TRBV6-3 to TRBJ2-2; D uncertain. V was shortened by 4 bases and J by 0 bases, with 6 bases between the two germline ends. Per germline, CDR1 MNHEY and CDR2 SVGEGT. CDR3 length: 14 amino acids.

This clonotype was seen repeatedly, ten times or more. V and J are TRBV12-3 or TRBV12-4 and TRBJ2-1, with a tentative D call TRBD2 (5 bases). Trimming shortened V by 3 bases and J by 7 bases, and 16 bases separated the two germline ends. This CDR3 comprises 15 residues. This CDR3 is CASSLVLAGKNEQFF. DNA for the CDR3: TGTGCCAGCAGTTTGGTGCTAGCCGGGAAAAATGAGCAGTTCTTC.

V and J are TRBV5-5 and TRBJ2-2; 11 bases agree with TRBD1. V lost 4 bases to trimming and J lost 6 bases; unmatched junction nucleotides: 11. The CDR3 has 17 residues. Per germline, CDR1 SGHKS and CDR2 YYEKEE (reference sequence). CDR3 in amino acids: CASSGGDRGFSPGELFF. The CDR3 nucleotides read TGTGCCAGCAGCGGGGGGGACAGGGGGTTCTCCCCCGGGGAGCTGTTTTTT.

This clonotype was found many times. Compared with germline, one end of the junction differs, possibly owing to a read error. The J gene is TRBJ2-3, the V gene TRBV11-1; 11 bases are shared with TRBD2. Looked up from germline, CDR1 is SGHAT and CDR2 is FQDESV (reference sequence). This CDR3 has 18 residues. The DNA for the CDR3 is TGTGCCAGCAGCGGTCCTAGCGGGAGGAGGACTAGCACAGATACGCGGTATTTT. As protein: CASSGPSGRRTSTDTRYF.

The chain uses TRBV20-1 and TRBJ2-5; 13 bases fit TRBD2. Germline V gene lookup returns CDR1 DFQATT and CDR2 SNEGSKA (reference sequence). With V trimmed by 6 bases and J by 7 bases, 8 bases remained unmatched. The CDR3 extends over 14 amino acids. This CDR3 is CSATGTSGMWTQYF. In DNA form, the CDR3 reads TGCAGTGCAACCGGGACTAGCGGGATGTGGACCCAGTACTTC.

The chain uses TRBV4-1 and TRBJ2-1; 9 bases are shared with TRBD1. Germline lookup yields CDR1 MGHRA and CDR2 YSYEKL. With V trimmed by 3 bases and J by 4 bases, 10 bases remained unmatched. This CDR3 contains 17 residues. CDR3 bases: TGCGCCAGCAGCCACCTGGCCCGGGACAGGGCTTACAATGAGCAGTTCTTC. Translation: CASSHLARDRAYNEQFF.

This clonotype was picked up a small number of times. This chain links TRBV7-9 with TRBJ2-3, with D possibly called TRBD1 or TRBD2 (5 bases each). Germline V gene data show CDR1 as SEHNR and CDR2 as FQNEAQ (reference sequence). The CDR3 is 14 residues long. V was cut by 4 bases and J by 0 bases, with 8 bases left in between. Written as DNA, the CDR3 is TGTGCCAGCAGCTCGTGGGACAGCACAGATACGCAGTATTTT. Residues: CASSSWDSTDTQYF.

The J gene is TRBJ2-3, the V gene TRBV20-1; no firm D call. Trimming shortened V by 4 bases and J by 7 bases, and 12 bases separated the two germline ends. CDR3 length equals 12 residues. Germline assignment: CDR1 DFQATT and CDR2 SNEGSKA (reference sequence). CDR3 sequence reads: CSANHPGNTQYF. CDR3 bases: TGCAGTGCTAACCATCCGGGCAATACGCAGTATTTT.

The rearrangement uses TRBV6-1 and TRBJ1-1; the match to TRBD1 covers 7 bases. Germline V CDR1 and CDR2: MNHNS, SASEGT. Losses at the gene ends were 6 bases for V and 0 bases for J; bases not matched to a gene: 16. The CDR3 spans 18 residues. The CDR3 is CASRGTFGTAILNTEAFF. In DNA, the CDR3 is TGTGCCAGCAGGGGGACTTTCGGGACAGCTATTCTGAACACTGAAGCTTTCTTT.